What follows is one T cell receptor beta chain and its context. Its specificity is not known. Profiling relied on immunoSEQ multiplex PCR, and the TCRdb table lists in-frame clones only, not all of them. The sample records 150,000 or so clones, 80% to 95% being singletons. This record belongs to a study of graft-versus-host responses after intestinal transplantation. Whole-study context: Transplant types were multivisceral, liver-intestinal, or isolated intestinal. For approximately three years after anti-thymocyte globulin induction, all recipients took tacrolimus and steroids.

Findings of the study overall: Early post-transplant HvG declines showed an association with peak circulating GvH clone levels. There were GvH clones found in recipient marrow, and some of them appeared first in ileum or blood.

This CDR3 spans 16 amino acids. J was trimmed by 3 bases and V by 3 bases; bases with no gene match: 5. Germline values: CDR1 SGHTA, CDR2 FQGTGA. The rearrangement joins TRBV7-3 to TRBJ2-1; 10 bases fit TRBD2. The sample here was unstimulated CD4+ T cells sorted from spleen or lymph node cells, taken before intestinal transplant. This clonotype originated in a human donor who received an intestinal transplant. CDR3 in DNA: TGTGCCAGCAGCTTGGCCGGGACTAGCGTCTACAATGAGCAGTTCTTC. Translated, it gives CASSLAGTSVYNEQFF.